Detailed here is one T cell receptor (beta chain). Its antigen is still unknown. TCRdb's table, derived via immunoSEQ multiplex PCR, lists solely in-frame clones and lacks some. Here the sample spans roughly 63,000 clones, over 80% being singletons. The sample comes from a study of OX40 agonist ivuxolimab in advanced cancers. General study findings and limits: Partial responders at 0.1-3.0 mg/kg had among the lowest clonal expansion.

The CDR3 is 15 amino acids. CDR1 is SNHLY, CDR2 FYNNEI, per germline. Trimming pared 7 bases from V and 3 bases from J, leaving 15 bases between. The rearrangement uses TRBV2 and TRBJ2-2; weak D call: TRBD1 (6 bases). The sequence derives from an adult with an advanced solid tumor such as melanoma, head and neck, liver or kidney cancer. This specimen was CD4+ or CD8+ T cells sorted from blood, taken in a trial of the OX40 agonist ivuxolimab. The CDR3 bases are TGTGCCAGCAAGTGGGGGCCCGGGGACACCGGGGAGCTGTTTTTT. Translating gives CASKWGPGDTGELFF.